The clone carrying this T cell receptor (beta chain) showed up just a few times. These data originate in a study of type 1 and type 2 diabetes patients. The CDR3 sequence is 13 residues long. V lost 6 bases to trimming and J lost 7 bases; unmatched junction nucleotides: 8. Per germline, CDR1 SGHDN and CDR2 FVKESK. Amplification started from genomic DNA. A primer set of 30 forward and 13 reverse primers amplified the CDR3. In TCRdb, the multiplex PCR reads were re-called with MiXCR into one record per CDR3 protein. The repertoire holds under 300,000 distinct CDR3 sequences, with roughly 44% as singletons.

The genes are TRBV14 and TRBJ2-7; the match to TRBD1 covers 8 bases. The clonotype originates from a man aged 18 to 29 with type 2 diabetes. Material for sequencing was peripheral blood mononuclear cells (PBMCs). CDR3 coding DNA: TGTGCCAGCAGACCTCAGGGGGCAGGGGAGCAGTACTTC. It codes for CASRPQGAGEQYF.